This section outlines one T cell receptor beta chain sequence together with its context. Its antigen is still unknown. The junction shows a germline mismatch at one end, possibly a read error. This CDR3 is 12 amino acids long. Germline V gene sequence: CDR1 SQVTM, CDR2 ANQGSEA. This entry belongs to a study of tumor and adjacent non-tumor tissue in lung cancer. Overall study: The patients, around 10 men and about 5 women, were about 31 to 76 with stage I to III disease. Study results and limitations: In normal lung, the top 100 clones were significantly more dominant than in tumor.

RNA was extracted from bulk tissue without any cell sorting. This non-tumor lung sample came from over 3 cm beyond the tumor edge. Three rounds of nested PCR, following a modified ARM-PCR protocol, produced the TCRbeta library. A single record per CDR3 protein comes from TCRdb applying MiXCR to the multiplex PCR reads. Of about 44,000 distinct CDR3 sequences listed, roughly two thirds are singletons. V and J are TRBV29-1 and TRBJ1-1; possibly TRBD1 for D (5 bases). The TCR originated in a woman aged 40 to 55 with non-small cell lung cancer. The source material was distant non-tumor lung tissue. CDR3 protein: CSRGGKNSEAFF. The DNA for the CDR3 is TGCAGCAGGGGAGGAAAGAACAGTGAAGCTTTCTTT.